This T cell receptor (beta chain) was identified in a study of cytomegalovirus exposure and HLA in healthy donors. Looking at the study overall: Previous work identified roughly 120 million unique TCR beta sequences from 150 million to 200 million T cells.

CDR1 SEHNR and CDR2 FQNEAQ come from the germline V gene (reference sequence). The CDR3 totals 16 residues. V dropped 1 base and J dropped 9; count of bases not matched to a gene: 6. With respect to this clone: Its antigen is undetermined.

Primers included in the PCR were 60 Vbeta and 13 Jbeta primers. Repertoires were generated with immunoSEQ multiplex PCR, while TCRdb's copy carries only in-frame clones and drops some. The sample records fewer than 200,000 clones, approximately 86% being singletons. Study results and caveats: Within the data, a cluster of highly shared sequence variants was likely a sequencing artifact. Common viral pathogens (according to a later analysis) appeared linked to several of the most significant clusters.

The receptor's source is a boy between 2 and 10 years old in good health and CMV-seronegative. V usage is TRBV7-9 and J usage is TRBJ2-1; TRBD2 aligns across 13 bases. Material for sequencing was PBMCs. For the CDR3, the DNA is TGTGCCAGCAGCTTAGTTTTTGGACTAGCGGGAGTTGAGCAGTTCTTC. It translates to CASSLVFGLAGVEQFF.